This is a list of T cell receptor beta chains from one sample in a study of beta chain features in type 1 diabetes. The data were produced by immunoSEQ multiplex PCR, yet TCRdb's version contains in-frame clones alone and is incomplete. This table has around 340,000 clones, around a fifth appearing once. Specimen: naive CD4+ T cells from blood. The receptors were gathered from a woman younger than 30 in good health. The CDR3 runs from the conserved cysteine through the conserved F or W. The order of the fields is J gene, clone size, V gene, D gene, CDR3 DNA, CDR3 protein. The D gene is left open where the match is weak. The listing skips clone size in some rows; elsewhere it reads once, few, many or a size class.

J: TRBJ2-1; size: few; V: TRBV29-1; D: .; DNA: TGCAGCGTTGAAGTGGCCGACGTGCCCGGACTTATTACCACTTTCACACAGTTCTTC; CDR3: CSVEVADVPGLITTFTQFF
J: TRBJ1-1; size: .; V: TRBV18; D: .; DNA: TGTGCCAGCTCCCCGACTATGAACACTGAAGCTTTCTTT; CDR3: CASSPTMNTEAFF
J: TRBJ2-3; size: .; V: TRBV10-3; D: TRBD1; DNA: TGTGCCATCAGTGAGGAGACAGGGGGCGCAGATACGCAGTATTTT; CDR3: CAISEETGGADTQYF
J: TRBJ2-3; size: few; V: TRBV4-3; D: TRBD2; DNA: TGCGCCAGCAGCCAAGTGGGCGGGGGGCAAACAGATACGCAGTATTTT; CDR3: CASSQVGGGQTDTQYF
J: TRBJ2-3; size: .; V: TRBV11-3; D: .; DNA: TGTGCCAGCAGCCCCATCGGGTATACGCAGTATTTT; CDR3: CASSPIGYTQYF
J: TRBJ1-5; size: few; V: TRBV30; D: .; DNA: TGTGCCTGGAGCCCGCAGGGGAATCAGCCCCAGCATTTT; CDR3: CAWSPQGNQPQHF
J: TRBJ2-7; size: .; V: TRBV2; D: .; DNA: TGTGCCAGCAGTCCTATCTACGAGCAGTACTTC; CDR3: CASSPIYEQYF
J: TRBJ1-1; size: .; V: TRBV9; D: .; DNA: TGTGCCAGCAGCGAACAGGGATATGGTGAAGCTTTCTTT; CDR3: CASSEQGYGEAFF
J: TRBJ2-3; size: .; V: TRBV19; D: TRBD2; DNA: TGTGCCAGTAAGCAGCGGGAGTGGCTCTTTAGCACAGATACGCAGTATTTT; CDR3: CASKQREWLFSTDTQYF
J: TRBJ2-5; size: few; V: TRBV29-1; D: TRBD1; DNA: TGCAGCGTTGAAAAGGACAGGAACGGAGAGACCCAGTACTTC; CDR3: CSVEKDRNGETQYF
J: TRBJ2-5; size: few; V: TRBV6-1; D: .; DNA: TGTGCCAGCAGTGAAGCGCGGCGGAGGGAGGAGACCCAGTACTTC; CDR3: CASSEARRREETQYF
J: TRBJ2-1; size: few; V: TRBV7-8; D: .; DNA: TGTGCCAGCAGCTTAACCCGGGTGTCCCCCAATGAGCAGTTCTTC; CDR3: CASSLTRVSPNEQFF
J: TRBJ2-7; size: few; V: TRBV18; D: TRBD1; DNA: TGTGCCAGCTCCCCGGGACAGGAGAACTACGAGCAGTACTTC; CDR3: CASSPGQENYEQYF
J: TRBJ2-3; size: .; V: TRBV9; D: .; DNA: TGTGCCAGCAGCGTGGAGACCACAAATACGCAGTATTTT; CDR3: CASSVETTNTQYF
J: TRBJ1-5; size: few; V: TRBV2; D: .; DNA: TGTGCCAGCAGTGAACAAGGGGTGGGCCAGCCCCAGCATTTT; CDR3: CASSEQGVGQPQHF
J: TRBJ2-2; size: few; V: TRBV10-3; D: .; DNA: TGTGCCATCAGCGAACTCATCACCGGGGAGCTGTTTTTT; CDR3: CAISELITGELFF
J: TRBJ2-7; size: .; V: TRBV5-1; D: TRBD2; DNA: TGCGCCAGCAGCTTGGGGAGCGGGAGAGCTTACGAGCAGTACTTC; CDR3: CASSLGSGRAYEQYF
J: TRBJ2-1; size: .; V: TRBV30; D: .; DNA: TGTGCCTGGACCCTGGGGGGACAGCAGTTCTTC; CDR3: CAWTLGGQQFF
J: TRBJ2-7; size: .; V: TRBV5-1; D: TRBD1; DNA: TGCGCCAGCAGCTTAACAGGGGGCGGTTACGAGCAGTACTTC; CDR3: CASSLTGGGYEQYF
J: TRBJ2-3; size: .; V: TRBV7-2; D: TRBD2; DNA: TGTGCCAGCAGCTCCTACGCGGGGGGTAATACGCAGTATTTT; CDR3: CASSSYAGGNTQYF
J: TRBJ2-1; size: few; V: TRBV15; D: TRBD2; DNA: TGTGCCACCAGCAGAGGAGAGCGGGGGGGCAATGAGCAGTTCTTC; CDR3: CATSRGERGGNEQFF
J: TRBJ2-6; size: .; V: TRBV21-1; D: .; DNA: TGTGCCAGCAGCGCCCGGGACAGAGAGACCCCACCTGGGGCCAACGTCCTGACTTTC; CDR3: CASSARDRETPPGANVLTF
J: TRBJ2-1; size: few; V: TRBV4-2; D: TRBD2; DNA: TGTGCCAGCAGCCAAGAGGCTGCCCTAGCGGGATACAATGAGCAGTTCTTC; CDR3: CASSQEAALAGYNEQFF
J: TRBJ2-7; size: .; V: TRBV20-1; D: .; DNA: TGCAGTGCCAAACGCCGGGACGAGCAGTACTTC; CDR3: CSAKRRDEQYF
J: TRBJ1-1; size: .; V: TRBV6-1; D: .; DNA: TGTGCCAGCAGTGATCTCGGGGTCAGGGGTCGGACTGAAGCTTTCTTT; CDR3: CASSDLGVRGRTEAFF
J: TRBJ2-4; size: few; V: TRBV27; D: TRBD1; DNA: TGTGCCAGCAGTCCCTCCCTGGGGGACAGGGAAAACATTCAGTACTTC; CDR3: CASSPSLGDRENIQYF
J: TRBJ2-1; size: .; V: TRBV19; D: .; DNA: TGTGCCAGTACCCCTCAGGGTATTGTCGATGAGCAGTTCTTC; CDR3: CASTPQGIVDEQFF
J: TRBJ2-1; size: few; V: TRBV19; D: TRBD2; DNA: TGTGCCAGTAGTCTACTAGCGGGAGCCCCGGGGGAGCAGTTCTTC; CDR3: CASSLLAGAPGEQFF
J: TRBJ2-7; size: few; V: TRBV4-1; D: TRBD2; DNA: TGCGCCAGCAGCCAAGTATGGCTAGCGGACAACTACGAGCAGTACTTC; CDR3: CASSQVWLADNYEQYF
J: TRBJ2-7; size: .; V: TRBV29-1; D: TRBD2; DNA: TGCAGCGTTTCCGGGGCTAGCGGGACCTACGAGCAGTACTTC; CDR3: CSVSGASGTYEQYF
J: TRBJ2-7; size: .; V: TRBV7-6; D: .; DNA: TGTGCCAGCAGCTTAGTACAGGGAAGCTCCTACGAGCAGTACTTC; CDR3: CASSLVQGSSYEQYF
J: TRBJ1-1; size: .; V: TRBV19; D: .; DNA: TGTGCCAGTAGTATAGGACTCCTCAGAACGATGAACACTGAAGCTTTCTTT; CDR3: CASSIGLLRTMNTEAFF
J: TRBJ2-5; size: .; V: TRBV30; D: .; DNA: TGTGCCTGGAGAGGGGGCCAAGAGACCCAGTACTTC; CDR3: CAWRGGQETQYF
J: TRBJ2-7; size: .; V: TRBV4-1; D: TRBD2; DNA: TGCGCCAGCAGCCAAGTCGGGGGGACCTACGAGCAGTACTTC; CDR3: CASSQVGGTYEQYF
J: TRBJ2-3; size: .; V: TRBV10-3; D: TRBD2; DNA: TGTGCCATGTCTAGCGGGCCTACTACAGATACGCAGTATTTT; CDR3: CAMSSGPTTDTQYF
J: TRBJ2-3; size: .; V: TRBV5-4; D: TRBD2; DNA: TGTGCCAGCAGCTCGGGACTAGCGGGAGCAGATACGCAGTATTTT; CDR3: CASSSGLAGADTQYF
J: TRBJ2-7; size: .; V: TRBV23-1; D: TRBD1; DNA: TGCGCCAGCTTACGGACAGGCCGGTACTTC; CDR3: CASLRTGRYF
J: TRBJ1-5; size: few; V: TRBV5-1; D: TRBD1; DNA: TGCGCCAGCAGCTTGGGGACAGGGGGCATGCCCCAGCATTTT; CDR3: CASSLGTGGMPQHF
J: TRBJ2-2; size: few; V: TRBV6-6; D: .; DNA: TGTGCCAGCAGTTACAGGGGGGGGAACACCGGGGAGCTGTTTTTT; CDR3: CASSYRGGNTGELFF
J: TRBJ1-2; size: .; V: TRBV5-6; D: TRBD1; DNA: TGTGCCAGCAGCACATCGACAGGGGGCCTGTTTGGCTACACCTTC; CDR3: CASSTSTGGLFGYTF
J: TRBJ1-5; size: few; V: TRBV30; D: .; DNA: TGTGCCTGGAGTGTGAGAGGAGCGCGCCCCTTGATCAATCAGCCCCAGCATTTT; CDR3: CAWSVRGARPLINQPQHF
J: TRBJ1-1; size: .; V: TRBV20-1; D: .; DNA: TGCAGTGCTAGCCCCTACACTGAAGCTTTCTTT; CDR3: CSASPYTEAFF
J: TRBJ2-7; size: .; V: TRBV18; D: .; DNA: TGTGCCAGCTCACCCCTGGAGGGACCCTACGAGCAGTACTTC; CDR3: CASSPLEGPYEQYF
J: TRBJ2-3; size: few; V: TRBV4-1; D: TRBD2; DNA: TGCGCCAGCAGCCCGGGACTAGCCGGGCGCACCACAGATACGCAGTATTTT; CDR3: CASSPGLAGRTTDTQYF
J: TRBJ1-6; size: few; V: TRBV30; D: TRBD1; DNA: TGTGCCTGGAGTTTTGCCAGGACAGGGGGCGCATCTAATTCACCCCTCCACTTT; CDR3: CAWSFARTGGASNSPLHF
J: TRBJ2-1; size: few; V: TRBV6-1; D: .; DNA: TGTGCCAGCTGGAGGGACAATGAGCAGTTCTTC; CDR3: CASWRDNEQFF
J: TRBJ2-3; size: few; V: TRBV4-2; D: TRBD1; DNA: TGTGCCAGCAGGTTAACTCCGGGACAGGGAACAGATACGCAGTATTTT; CDR3: CASRLTPGQGTDTQYF
J: TRBJ1-1; size: few; V: TRBV5-1; D: .; DNA: TGCGCCAGCAGCTTGCTGTGGAACACTGAAGCTTTCTTT; CDR3: CASSLLWNTEAFF
J: TRBJ1-5; size: .; V: TRBV29-1; D: TRBD1; DNA: TGCAGCGCAGGGGGTCTCAATCAGCCCCAGCATTTT; CDR3: CSAGGLNQPQHF
J: TRBJ1-1; size: few; V: TRBV2; D: .; DNA: TGTGCCAGCAGTGAGCAGGTAACGACTGAAGCTTTCTTT; CDR3: CASSEQVTTEAFF